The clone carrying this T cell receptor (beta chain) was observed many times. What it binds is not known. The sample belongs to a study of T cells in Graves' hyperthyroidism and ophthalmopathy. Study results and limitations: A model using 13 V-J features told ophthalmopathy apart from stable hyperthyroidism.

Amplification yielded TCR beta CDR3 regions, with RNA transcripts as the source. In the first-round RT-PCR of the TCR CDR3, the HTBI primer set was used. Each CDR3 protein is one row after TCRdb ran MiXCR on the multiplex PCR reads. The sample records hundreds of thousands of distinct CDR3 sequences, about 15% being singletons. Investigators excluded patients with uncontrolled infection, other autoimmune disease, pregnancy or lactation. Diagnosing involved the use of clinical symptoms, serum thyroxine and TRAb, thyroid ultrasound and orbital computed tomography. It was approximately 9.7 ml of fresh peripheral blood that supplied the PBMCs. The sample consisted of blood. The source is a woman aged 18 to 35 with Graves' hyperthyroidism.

CDR3 residues: CASSKEGPTDTQYF. CDR3 DNA sequence: TGTGCCAGCAGTAAGGAGGGACCCACAGATACGCAGTATTTT. The rearrangement links TRBV28 to TRBJ2-3; a weak D match, TRBD2 (6 bases). This CDR3 is built from 14 residues. The germline V gene has CDR1 MDHEN and CDR2 SYDVKM. V lost 5 bases, J lost 2 bases, and 11 bases lay in between.